This T cell receptor (beta chain) was observed in a study of shared clonotypes between healthy human individuals. The data were produced by immunoSEQ multiplex PCR, yet TCRdb's version contains in-frame clones alone and is incomplete. The sample lists fewer than 3 million clones, approximately 90% seen once, with approximately 0.4% in the top ten. The CDR3 length is 14 residues. Trimming took 5 bases from V and 6 from J, leaving 16 bases between them. Germline lookup yields CDR1 MNHEY and CDR2 SMNVEV (reference sequence). Sequences were obtained from naive CD4+ T cells from PBMCs. Subset noted: CD45RA+ positively selected. The J gene is TRBJ1-1, the V gene TRBV27, with no clear D. The receptor's source is a young man in good health. Some clones in this sample may be carry-over from other donors' samples. CDR3 sequence: CASSPRALAPEAFF. The CDR3 region has the DNA TGTGCCAGCAGTCCCCGAGCCCTTGCCCCTGAAGCTTTCTTT.